This is a list of T cell receptor beta chains from one sample in a study of human T cells and chemical hapten exposure. TCRdb redid the calling of the RACE reads with MiXCR, one entry per CDR3 protein. In the table there are a few hundred thousand distinct CDR3 sequences, about 6% of which are singletons. This specimen consisted of whole blood, obtained in connection with sensitization to the hapten diphenylcyclopropenone (DPC). Receptor source: a woman younger than 30 with alopecia areata. Some clones in this sample may be carry-over from other donors' samples. Each CDR3 is given with its conserved first and last residue. D genes are given only for firm matches. The listing skips clone size in some rows; elsewhere it reads once, few, many or a size class.

j_gene | d_gene | v_gene | abundance | CDR3nt | CDR3aa
TRBJ1-1 | TRBD1 | TRBV3-1 | many | TGTGCCAGCAGCCAAGCCCGACAGGGACACACTGAAGCTTTCTTT | CASSQARQGHTEAFF
TRBJ2-3 | TRBD2 | TRBV29-1 | . | TGCAGCGTACGGACTAGCGGGGTTTCTTGGGGCGCGCAGTATTTT | CSVRTSGVSWGAQYF
TRBJ1-5 | TRBD1 | TRBV19 | few | TGTGCCAGTAATCAGGGGGCTAGCAATCAGCCCCAGCATTTT | CASNQGASNQPQHF
TRBJ1-1 | . | TRBV7-2 | . | TGTGCCAGCAGCGAGACGCACACTGAAGCTTTCTTT | CASSETHTEAFF
TRBJ1-4 | . | TRBV20-1 | few | TGCAGTGCTAGAGAACGGACCTATGGCCCCAAAGAGCAAAAACTGTTTTTT | CSARERTYGPKEQKLFF
TRBJ2-7 | . | TRBV6-2/TRBV6-3 | . | TGTGCCAGCAGTTCCCCGGACAGAGGAGCCTACGAGCAGTACTTC | CASSSPDRGAYEQYF
TRBJ2-2 | . | TRBV9 | few | TGTGCCAGCAGCGCCGGCCGTCCGGACACCGGGGAGCTGTTTTTT | CASSAGRPDTGELFF
TRBJ2-5 | . | TRBV7-2 | many | TGTGCCAGCAGCTTTGATCCCCAAGAGACCCAGTACTTC | CASSFDPQETQYF
TRBJ2-3 | TRBD2 | TRBV9 | few | TGTGCCAGCAGCGTAGCGGCTAGCGGGGTCAGCACAGATACGCAGTATTTT | CASSVAASGVSTDTQYF
TRBJ2-7 | . | TRBV10-3 | many | TGTGCCATCACCACCGGGTACGAGCAGTACTTC | CAITTGYEQYF
TRBJ2-3 | TRBD2 | TRBV5-1 | . | TGCGCCAGCAGCTTGGCGGCTAGCGGGGGGGCTCGATACGCAAAAAATTTT | CASSLAASGGARYAKNF
TRBJ1-1 | . | TRBV5-1 | many | TGCGCCAGCAGCTTGGACGGGACCGGAGACACTGAAGCTTTCTTT | CASSLDGTGDTEAFF
TRBJ2-7 | . | TRBV12-3/TRBV12-4 | . | TGTGCCAGCAGCCCACCGGACGGGGCCTACGAGCAGTACTTC | CASSPPDGAYEQYF
TRBJ2-7 | . | TRBV7-9 | few | TGTGCCAGCAGCCCGCCGACAAGCAGATACGAGCAGTACTTC | CASSPPTSRYEQYF
TRBJ2-3 | TRBD2 | TRBV5-1 | many | TGCGCCAGCAGCCCTGGGACTAGCGGGGGGTTTCAAGATACGCAGTATTTT | CASSPGTSGGFQDTQYF
TRBJ1-1 | . | TRBV5-5 | many | TGTGCCAGCAGCTTGGACAGGGTGGAACTTACTGAAGCTTTCTTT | CASSLDRVELTEAFF
TRBJ1-1 | TRBD1 | TRBV10-3 | few | TGTGCCACGGACCCCTTTGGACAGGGGCGACAGAACACTGAAGCTTTCTTT | CATDPFGQGRQNTEAFF
TRBJ2-3 | TRBD2 | TRBV7-9 | few | TGTGCCAGCAGCTCCTTAATCCAGCGGGAGGGAGATACGCAGTATTTT | CASSSLIQREGDTQYF
TRBJ2-5 | . | TRBV5-1 | many | TGCGCCAGTAGTCCCTCTCTCCCCGGGGAGACCCAGTACTTC | CASSPSLPGETQYF
TRBJ2-7 | . | TRBV20-1 | . | TGCAGTGCTAGAGGCCCGGAGGGGCGAGAGCAGTACTTC | CSARGPEGREQYF
TRBJ1-5 | TRBD1 | TRBV4-2 | many | TGTGCCAGCAGCCAAGATGTTCCCCGGACAGGGAAGAATCAGCCCCAGCATTTT | CASSQDVPRTGKNQPQHF
TRBJ2-7 | . | TRBV19 | few | TGTGCCAGTAGTATGATGGACAGCTACGAGCAGTACTTC | CASSMMDSYEQYF
TRBJ2-3 | . | TRBV7-9 | many | TGTGCCAGCAACATGCAAAGAGATACGCAGTATTTT | CASNMQRDTQYF
TRBJ2-1 | TRBD2 | TRBV5-5 | . | TGTGCCAGCAGCTCGGGTGGCGGGGGGGCCGAACAGTTCTTC | CASSSGGGGAEQFF
TRBJ2-5 | . | TRBV29-1 | few | TGCAGCGTTGACGAGATCGGGGAGACCCAGTACTTC | CSVDEIGETQYF
TRBJ2-1 | . | TRBV27 | . | TGTGCCAGCCAACCCAGGGTAAGCTCCTACAATGAGCAGTTCTTC | CASQPRVSSYNEQFF
TRBJ2-3 | . | TRBV28 | many | TGTGCCAGCAGTTCTGGGGGGACAAGCACAGATACGCAGTATTTT | CASSSGGTSTDTQYF
TRBJ1-1 | . | TRBV7-9 | many | TGTGCCAGCAGCTTAGAGGCTGAAGCTTTCTTT | CASSLEAEAFF
TRBJ1-5 | . | TRBV18 | . | TGTGCCAGCTCACCAGGGAGGGTGCAAGATCAGCCCCAGCATTTT | CASSPGRVQDQPQHF
TRBJ2-2 | . | TRBV12-3/TRBV12-4 | few | TGTGCCAGCCTGACTCCCCTCGGAGGAACCGGGGAGCTGTTTTTT | CASLTPLGGTGELFF
TRBJ1-2 | . | TRBV12-5 | many | TGTGCTAGTGGTTTGGCCCTCGAACAGTTTAACTATGGCTACACCTTC | CASGLALEQFNYGYTF
TRBJ2-5 | . | TRBV5-1 | . | TGCGCCAGCAGCTCCCCATCGCGGGGAGAGACCCAGTACTTC | CASSSPSRGETQYF
TRBJ2-7 | . | TRBV28 | few | TGTGCCACCCTCGGGACTGATGATTACGAGCAGTACTTC | CATLGTDDYEQYF
TRBJ1-5 | . | TRBV6-2/TRBV6-3 | . | TGTGCCAGCAGTTATGGGCCGCAGAATAGCAATCAGCCCCAGCATTTT | CASSYGPQNSNQPQHF
TRBJ1-5 | . | TRBV2 | . | TGTGCCAGCGGCAAGGGGTATAGCAATCAGCCCCAGCATTTT | CASGKGYSNQPQHF
TRBJ2-1 | . | TRBV20-1 | few | TGCAGTGCTAGACAGGTGAATGAGCAGTTCTTC | CSARQVNEQFF
TRBJ1-1 | TRBD1 | TRBV4-2 | . | TGTGCCAGCAGCCAGGTAAGCACCGGGACAGCGAACACTGAAGCTTTCTTT | CASSQVSTGTANTEAFF
TRBJ1-1 | . | TRBV6-5 | . | TGTGCCAGCAGACAGTTACCGAGCACTGAAGCTTTCTTT | CASRQLPSTEAFF
TRBJ2-1 | TRBD1 | TRBV14 | . | TGTGCCAGCAGCCAAGATTCGGGGACAGGGGGGTTCTTC | CASSQDSGTGGFF
TRBJ1-1 | . | TRBV6-5 | . | TGTGCCAGCAGTTCGACAGACAACACTGAAGCTTTCTTT | CASSSTDNTEAFF
TRBJ1-1 | TRBD1 | TRBV5-1 | many | TGCGCCAGCAGCTCAGGGGGCGCCCCGGGGAACACTGAAGCTTTCTTT | CASSSGGAPGNTEAFF
TRBJ1-5 | . | TRBV20-1 | few | TGCAGTGCTAGAGGAGGGTATATCGATCAGCCCCAGCATTTT | CSARGGYIDQPQHF
TRBJ2-3 | TRBD1 | TRBV10-3 | many | TGTGCCATCAGTGAGTCGATCTTTACAATGACAGGGATTGCGCAGTATTTT | CAISESIFTMTGIAQYF
TRBJ2-2 | . | TRBV20-1 | . | TGCAGTGCTAGAGATTTATTCTTTCGGGGGAATGCCACCGGGGAGCTGTTTTTT | CSARDLFFRGNATGELFF
TRBJ2-2 | TRBD1 | TRBV3-1 | . | TGTGCCAGCAGCCGCCTAAGAACCGGGACAGGGTCGTCCGGGGAGCTGTTTTTT | CASSRLRTGTGSSGELFF
TRBJ1-1 | . | TRBV10-3 | many | TGTGCCGCAGGGGCGTACACTGAAGCTTTCTTT | CAAGAYTEAFF
TRBJ2-7 | . | TRBV20-1 | . | TGCAGTGCGTTGTATACTGCCTACTCCTACGAGCAGTACTTC | CSALYTAYSYEQYF
TRBJ2-1 | TRBD1 | TRBV12-3/TRBV12-4 | . | TGTGCCAGCAGCCGGGACAGTCCTTACAATGAGCAGTTCTTC | CASSRDSPYNEQFF
TRBJ1-1 | TRBD1 | TRBV25-1 | many | TGTGCCTCCAAGTGGTCGGGAAAGGGGACAGGGAGGAACACTGAAGCTTTCTTT | CASKWSGKGTGRNTEAFF
TRBJ1-2 | . | TRBV4-3 | few | TGCGCCAGCAGCCATCGAGAGCGAGATGGCTACACCTTC | CASSHRERDGYTF
TRBJ2-1 | TRBD2 | TRBV10-3 | few | TGTGCCATCAGTGTAAGCGGGGGACCCCCCCATGAGCAGTTCTTC | CAISVSGGPPHEQFF
TRBJ1-3 | . | TRBV28 | many | TGTGCCAGCAGTTTCAGGAGCTCTGGAAACACCATATATTTT | CASSFRSSGNTIYF
TRBJ2-3 | . | TRBV20-1 | few | TGCAGTGCTAGAGATCACTCAGATACGCAGTATTTT | CSARDHSDTQYF
TRBJ1-4 | . | TRBV28 | many | TGTGCCAGCACTTCTTGGAGCCCGAATGAAAAACTGTTTTTT | CASTSWSPNEKLFF